A selection of T cell receptor beta chains follows, all from one sample in a study of blood T cells in healthy people across ages. TCRdb re-derived calls from the 5' RACE reads in MiXCR, one entry per CDR3 protein. The sample yields about a million distinct CDR3 sequences, around two fifths seen once. Sequenced: blood. These receptors were obtained from a man younger than 30 in good health. CDR3s include the opening cysteine and the closing phenylalanine or tryptophan. Each record gives: J gene, V gene, D gene, clone size, CDR3 DNA, CDR3 protein. The D gene is left open where the match is weak. A clone size is listed for some rows: how often the clone was seen (once, few, many), or a class if it is expanded.

>TRBJ2-5|TRBV10-3|TRBD2|.
TGTGCCATCAGCGAACGGGGGGGTCCGGGGCAAGAGACCCAGTACTTC
CAISERGGPGQETQYF
>TRBJ2-1|TRBV12-3/TRBV12-4|TRBD2|few
TGTGCCAGCAGTTTTGCCAGTGGGGGGGTGGCCTACAATGAGCAGTTCTTC
CASSFASGGVAYNEQFF
>TRBJ1-1|TRBV12-5|TRBD1|few
TGTGCTAGTGGCCCCCCGGGACAGGGGGGCACTGAAGCTTTCTTT
CASGPPGQGGTEAFF
>TRBJ2-3|TRBV3-1|.|.
TGTGCCAGCAGCCAAGATCATCCTGCAATTCTATCCGATACGCAGTATTTT
CASSQDHPAILSDTQYF
>TRBJ1-6|TRBV5-6|.|few
TGTGCCAGCAGCTTAGACAGAAGAGGATATAATTCACCCCTCCACTTT
CASSLDRRGYNSPLHF
>TRBJ2-6|TRBV4-1|.|.
TGCGCCAGCAGCCAAGCAGGGTCACCATCTGGGGCCAACGTCCTGACTTTC
CASSQAGSPSGANVLTF
>TRBJ2-5|TRBV12-3/TRBV12-4|TRBD1|.
TGTGCCAGCAGCACCCGGGACAGAAAAGAGACCCAGTACTTC
CASSTRDRKETQYF
>TRBJ1-5|TRBV7-8|.|few
TGTGCCAGCAGCCAACGCAGGGAGCTTAGCAATCAGCCCCAGCATTTT
CASSQRRELSNQPQHF
>TRBJ1-1|TRBV12-5|.|.
TGTGCTAGTGGCCCCCCAACCGGGAGGAGCACTGAAGCTTTCTTT
CASGPPTGRSTEAFF
>TRBJ1-1|TRBV20-1|.|.
TGCAGTGCTCCCAACCGCCAAACGGACACTGAAGCTTTCTTT
CSAPNRQTDTEAFF